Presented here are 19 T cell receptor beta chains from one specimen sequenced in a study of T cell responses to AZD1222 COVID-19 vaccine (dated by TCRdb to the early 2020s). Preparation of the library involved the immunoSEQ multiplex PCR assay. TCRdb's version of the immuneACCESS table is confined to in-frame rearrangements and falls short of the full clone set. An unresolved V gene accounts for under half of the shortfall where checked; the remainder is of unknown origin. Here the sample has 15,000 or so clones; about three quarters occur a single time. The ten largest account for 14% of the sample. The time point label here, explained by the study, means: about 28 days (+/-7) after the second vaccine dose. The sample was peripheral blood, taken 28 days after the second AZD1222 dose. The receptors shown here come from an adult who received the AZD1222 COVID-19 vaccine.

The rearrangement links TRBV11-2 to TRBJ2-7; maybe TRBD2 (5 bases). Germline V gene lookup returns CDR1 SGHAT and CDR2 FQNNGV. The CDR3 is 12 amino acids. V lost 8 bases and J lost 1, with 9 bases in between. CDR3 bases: TGTGCCAGCGGTTCGGGGTCCTACGAGCAGTACTTC. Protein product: CASGSGSYEQYF. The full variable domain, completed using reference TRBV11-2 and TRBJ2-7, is EAGVAQSPRYKIIEKRQSVAFWCNPISGHATLYWYQQILGQGPKLLIQFQNNGVVDDSQLPKDRFSAERLKGVDSTLKIQPAKLEDSAVYLCASGSGSYEQYFGPGTRLTVT.

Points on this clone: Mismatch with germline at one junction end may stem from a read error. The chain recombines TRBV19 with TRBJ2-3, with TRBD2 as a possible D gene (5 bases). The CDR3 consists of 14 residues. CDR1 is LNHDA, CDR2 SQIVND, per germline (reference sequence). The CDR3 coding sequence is TGTGCCAGTAAAAAACTAGGAAGCACCGATACGCAGTATTTT. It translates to CASKKLGSTDTQYF.

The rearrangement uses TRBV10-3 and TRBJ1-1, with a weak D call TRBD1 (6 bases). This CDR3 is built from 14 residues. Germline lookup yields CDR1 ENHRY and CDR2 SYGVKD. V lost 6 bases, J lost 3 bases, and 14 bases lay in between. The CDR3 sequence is CAISFRGEDTEAFF. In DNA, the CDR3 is TGTGCCATCAGCTTCAGGGGCGAGGACACTGAAGCTTTCTTT.

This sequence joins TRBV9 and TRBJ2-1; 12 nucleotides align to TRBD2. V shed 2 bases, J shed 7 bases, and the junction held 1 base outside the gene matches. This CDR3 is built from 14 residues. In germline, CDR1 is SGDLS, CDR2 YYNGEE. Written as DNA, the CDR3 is TGTGCCAGCAGCGTGGGGACTAGCGGGAATGAGCAGTTCTTC. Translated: CASSVGTSGNEQFF.

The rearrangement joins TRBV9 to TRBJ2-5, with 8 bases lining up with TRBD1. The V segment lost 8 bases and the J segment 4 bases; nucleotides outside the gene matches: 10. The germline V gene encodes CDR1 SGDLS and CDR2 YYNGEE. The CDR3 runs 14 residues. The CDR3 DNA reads TGTGCCAGTGGCGTGGGACAGGCAGGAGAGACCCAGTACTTC. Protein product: CASGVGQAGETQYF.

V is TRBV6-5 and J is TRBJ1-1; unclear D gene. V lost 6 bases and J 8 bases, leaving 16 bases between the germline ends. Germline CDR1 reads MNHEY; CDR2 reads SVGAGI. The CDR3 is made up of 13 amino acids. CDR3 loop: CASRQSGLTEAFF. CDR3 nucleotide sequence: TGTGCCAGCAGACAAAGTGGGCTAACGGAAGCTTTCTTT.

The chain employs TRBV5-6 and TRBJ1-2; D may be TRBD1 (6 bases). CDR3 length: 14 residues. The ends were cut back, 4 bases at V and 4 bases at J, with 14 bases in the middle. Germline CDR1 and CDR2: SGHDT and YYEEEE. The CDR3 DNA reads TGTGCCAGCAGCCCCCCAGGGGCCGTCTATGGCTACACCTTC. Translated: CASSPPGAVYGYTF.

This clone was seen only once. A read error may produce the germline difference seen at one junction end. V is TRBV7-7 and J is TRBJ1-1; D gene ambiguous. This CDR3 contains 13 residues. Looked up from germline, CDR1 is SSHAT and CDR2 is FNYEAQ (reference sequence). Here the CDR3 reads CASSQRSNTEAFF. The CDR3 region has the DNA TGTGCTAGCAGCCAACGGTCGAACACTGAAGCTTTCTTT.

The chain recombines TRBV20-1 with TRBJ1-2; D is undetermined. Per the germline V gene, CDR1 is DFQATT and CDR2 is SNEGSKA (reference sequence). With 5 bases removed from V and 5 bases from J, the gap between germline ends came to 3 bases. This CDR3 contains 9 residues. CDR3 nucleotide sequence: TGCAGTGCTCGTTATGGCTACACCTTC. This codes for CSARYGYTF.

The CDR3 reads CASSVGDRAYGYTF. CDR3 in DNA: TGTGCCAGCAGCGTGGGGGACAGGGCCTATGGCTACACCTTC. This chain connects TRBV9 to TRBJ1-2, with 9 bases fitting TRBD1. This CDR3 spans 14 amino acids. V lost 2 bases, J lost 4 bases, and 3 bases stayed unmatched. CDR1 is SGDLS and CDR2 is YYNGEE in the germline V gene.

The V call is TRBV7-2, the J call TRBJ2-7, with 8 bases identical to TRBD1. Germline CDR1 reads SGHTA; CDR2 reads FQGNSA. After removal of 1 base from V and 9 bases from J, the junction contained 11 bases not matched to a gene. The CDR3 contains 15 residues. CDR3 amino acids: CASSLGTGRMVGQYF. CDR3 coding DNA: TGTGCCAGCAGCTTAGGGACAGGGCGGATGGTAGGGCAGTACTTC. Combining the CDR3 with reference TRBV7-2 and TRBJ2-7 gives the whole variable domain GAGVSQSPSNKVTEKGKDVELRCDPISGHTALYWYRQSLGQGLEFLIYFQGNSAPDKSGLPSDRFSAERTGGSVSTLTIQRTQQEDSAVYLCASSLGTGRMVGQYFGPGTRLTVT.

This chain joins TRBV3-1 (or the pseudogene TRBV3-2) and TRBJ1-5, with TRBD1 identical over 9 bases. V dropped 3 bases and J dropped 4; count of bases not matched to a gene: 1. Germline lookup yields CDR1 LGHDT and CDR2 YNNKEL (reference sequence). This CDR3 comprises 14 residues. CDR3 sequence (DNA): TGTGCCAGCAGCCACGGGACAGGGAATCAGCCCCAGCATTTT. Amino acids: CASSHGTGNQPQHF.

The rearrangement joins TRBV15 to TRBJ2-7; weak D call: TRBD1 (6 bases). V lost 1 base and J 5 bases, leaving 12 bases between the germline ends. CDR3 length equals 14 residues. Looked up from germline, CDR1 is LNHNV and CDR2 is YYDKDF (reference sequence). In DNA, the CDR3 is TGTGCCACCAGCAGAGGGTCAAGGGGGAACGAGCAGTACTTC. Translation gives CATSRGSRGNEQYF.

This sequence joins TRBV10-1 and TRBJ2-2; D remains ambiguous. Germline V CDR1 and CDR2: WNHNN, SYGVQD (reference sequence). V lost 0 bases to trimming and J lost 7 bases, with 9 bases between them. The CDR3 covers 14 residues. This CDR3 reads CASSESTGGGELFF. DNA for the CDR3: TGCGCCAGCAGTGAGTCAACCGGTGGCGGGGAGCTGTTTTTT.

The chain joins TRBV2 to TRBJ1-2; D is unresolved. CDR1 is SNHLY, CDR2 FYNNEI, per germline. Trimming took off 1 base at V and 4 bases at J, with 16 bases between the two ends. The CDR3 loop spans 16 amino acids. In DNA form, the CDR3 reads TGTGCCAGCAGTGAAGAATGGTCAGGTGCTCCCTATGGCTACACCTTC. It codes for CASSEEWSGAPYGYTF.

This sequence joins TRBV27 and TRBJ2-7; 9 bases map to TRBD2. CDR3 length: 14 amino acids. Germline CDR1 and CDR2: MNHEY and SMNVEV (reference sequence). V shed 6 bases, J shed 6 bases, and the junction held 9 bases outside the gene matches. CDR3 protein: CASSLAGPPAEQYF. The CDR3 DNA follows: TGTGCCAGCAGCCTAGCGGGGCCTCCGGCCGAGCAGTACTTC.

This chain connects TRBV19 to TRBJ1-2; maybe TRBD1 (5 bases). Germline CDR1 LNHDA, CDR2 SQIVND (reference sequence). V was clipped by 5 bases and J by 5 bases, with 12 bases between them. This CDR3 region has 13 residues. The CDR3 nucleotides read TGTGCCAGTAGTGCTCAGGGTCCTTATGGCTACACCTTC. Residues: CASSAQGPYGYTF.

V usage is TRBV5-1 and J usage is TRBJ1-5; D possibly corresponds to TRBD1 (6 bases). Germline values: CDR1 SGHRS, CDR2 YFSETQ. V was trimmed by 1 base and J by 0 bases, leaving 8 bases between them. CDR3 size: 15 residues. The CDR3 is CASSLTGYSNQPQHF. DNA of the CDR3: TGCGCCAGCAGCTTGACAGGGTATAGCAATCAGCCCCAGCATTTT. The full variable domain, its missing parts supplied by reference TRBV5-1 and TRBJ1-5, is KAGVTQTPRYLIKTRGQQVTLSCSPISGHRSVSWYQQTPGQGLQFLFEYFSETQRNKGNFPGRFSGRQFSNSRSEMNVSTLELGDSALYLCASSLTGYSNQPQHFGDGTRLSIL.

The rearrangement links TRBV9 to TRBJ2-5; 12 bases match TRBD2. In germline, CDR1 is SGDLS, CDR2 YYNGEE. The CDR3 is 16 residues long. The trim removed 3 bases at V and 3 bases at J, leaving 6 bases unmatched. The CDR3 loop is CASSASLAGGEETQYF. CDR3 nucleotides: TGTGCCAGCAGCGCATCGCTAGCGGGGGGGGAAGAGACCCAGTACTTC.